This T cell receptor (beta chain) was profiled in a study of blood T cell repertoires in COVID-19. Study at large: Sites across the United States, Italy and Spain contributed samples from acute and convalescent COVID-19.

The junction had 10 bases not matched to a gene; V was cut back by 5 bases and J by 11 bases. Looked up from germline, CDR1 is SGHAT and CDR2 is FQNNGV. The CDR3 length is 16 residues. Original data processing: Reference gene primers were amplified, and this amplification served to estimate nucleated cell counts. Data came from immunoSEQ multiplex PCR; TCRdb stores just in-frame clones and leaves some out. D and trimming come from the DNA, and the V and J calls and clone size come from that table. The data hold around 160,000 clones, with roughly 80% observed a single time. The chain links TRBV11-2 to TRBJ2-1; 15 bases are a match to TRBD2. The TCR comes from a human donor with acute or convalescent COVID-19. The donor label of this sample is uncertain. What was sequenced was peripheral blood. The DNA for the CDR3 is TGTGCCAGCAGCGAGGGACTAGCGGGGGGCCCACGGAAGCAGTTCTTC. Its translation is CASSEGLAGGPRKQFF.